This T cell receptor (beta chain) was captured in a study of CD8 T cells in Susac syndrome. Only one count was recorded for this clonotype. Reverse transcription used about 0.45 to 1 ug RNA and random hexamers. TCRdb re-derived calls from the immunoSEQ multiplex PCR reads in MiXCR, one entry per CDR3 protein. The sample consists of about 430,000 distinct CDR3 sequences, 85% to 90% of them appearing once. The CD8+ and CD4+ T cells were negatively isolated, with the TEMRA cells enriched by FACS. Trimming cost V 4 bases and J 0 bases, with 14 bases left between them. CDR3 size: 15 residues. Germline loops: CDR1 SGHKS, CDR2 YYEKEE (reference sequence).

Sequenced input: CD8+ T cells from PBMCs. The rearrangement links TRBV5-5 to TRBJ2-7; maybe TRBD2 (7 bases). The source is a human donor with multiple sclerosis. CDR3 residues: CASSTAGASSYEQYF. The CDR3 bases are TGTGCCAGCAGCACCGCGGGGGCGAGCTCCTACGAGCAGTACTTC.